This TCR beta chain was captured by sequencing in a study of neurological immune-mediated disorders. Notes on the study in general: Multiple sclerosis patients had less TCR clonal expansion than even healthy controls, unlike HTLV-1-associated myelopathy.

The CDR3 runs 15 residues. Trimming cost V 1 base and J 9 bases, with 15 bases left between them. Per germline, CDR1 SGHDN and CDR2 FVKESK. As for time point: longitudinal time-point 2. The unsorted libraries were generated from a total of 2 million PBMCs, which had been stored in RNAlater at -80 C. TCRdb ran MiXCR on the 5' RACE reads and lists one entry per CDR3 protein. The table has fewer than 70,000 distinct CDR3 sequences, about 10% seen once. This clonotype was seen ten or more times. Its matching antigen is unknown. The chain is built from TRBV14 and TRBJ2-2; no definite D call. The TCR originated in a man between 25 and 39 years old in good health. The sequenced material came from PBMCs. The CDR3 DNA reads TGTGCCAGCAGCCAAGCTACTTGGGGTGCCCGGGAGCTGTTTTTT. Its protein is CASSQATWGARELFF.